This TCR beta chain was captured in a study of blood T cell repertoires in COVID-19. The ends lost 3 bases at V and 4 bases at J; junction bases unmatched: 7. The CDR3 consists of 16 residues. Germline assignment: CDR1 KGHSH and CDR2 LQKENI. Clones were sequenced by immunoSEQ multiplex PCR, and TCRdb holds only the in-frame ones, with some missing. The sample has 250,000 or so clones, 88% seen once. The receptor was derived from a woman between 25 and 40 years old with COVID-19, enrolled during active disease. The specimen was peripheral blood. The chain employs TRBV18 and TRBJ1-2; 11 nucleotides line up with TRBD1. This CDR3 is CASSPTGQGAGYGYTF. CDR3 in DNA: TGTGCCAGCTCACCCACCGGACAGGGGGCCGGCTATGGCTACACCTTC.